A single sample is the source of the 18 T cell receptor beta chains below, sequenced in a study of blood T cell repertoires in COVID-19. Assay used: immunoSEQ multiplex PCR; TCRdb lists only in-frame clones, some missing. The sample records some 160,000 clones, around three quarters being singletons. Sequencing was done on a sample of peripheral blood. The receptor set was obtained from a middle-aged man with active or convalescent COVID-19.

The chain has TRBV10-3 and TRBJ2-2; TRBD2 matches at 9 bases. CDR1 ENHRY and CDR2 SYGVKD come from the germline V gene. This CDR3 has 15 residues. J was trimmed by 3 bases and V by 5 bases; bases with no gene match: 4. The CDR3 spells CAISPGLADTGELFF. CDR3 nucleotide sequence: TGTGCCATCAGTCCGGGACTAGCAGACACCGGGGAGCTGTTTTTT.

This rearrangement joins TRBV10-3 to TRBJ2-3; D is perhaps TRBD2 (6 bases). CDR3 length: 14 amino acids. The V end lost 7 bases, the J end lost 5 bases, and 16 bases lay between the germline ends. Germline-derived CDR1 and CDR2 are ENHRY and SYGVKD. CDR3 sequence reads: CAIMEGVNIDTQYF. As DNA, the CDR3 is TGTGCCATCATGGAGGGAGTGAATATAGATACGCAGTATTTT.

This clone was counted only a few times. This rearrangement joins TRBV30 to TRBJ1-3; D gene unclear. CDR1 and CDR2 (germline): GTSNPN, SVGIG (reference sequence). V dropped 2 bases and J dropped 0 bases, with 5 bases sitting between them. This CDR3 comprises 13 residues. The CDR3 protein is CAWSRSSGNTIYF. CDR3 nucleotide sequence: TGTGCCTGGAGTAGGAGCTCTGGAAACACCATATATTTT.

This chain connects TRBV9 to TRBJ2-3, with 7 bases that match TRBD2. With V trimmed by 3 bases and J by 5 bases, 18 bases remained unmatched. Germline assignment: CDR1 SGDLS and CDR2 YYNGEE. This CDR3 is built from 18 residues. The CDR3 protein is CASSAGSVVGDYGDTQYF. The CDR3 region has the DNA TGTGCCAGCAGCGCCGGCTCCGTAGTGGGGGACTATGGAGATACGCAGTATTTT.

This clone was picked up one time. The chain recombines TRBV7-8 with TRBJ1-1, with TRBD1 matching 7 bases. Unmatched junction bases numbered 9, after V lost 2 bases and J lost 6 bases. Germline-derived CDR1 and CDR2 are SGHVS and FQNEAQ. This CDR3 has 15 amino acids. The CDR3 reads CASSLLEGASPEAFF. The CDR3 region has the DNA TGTGCCAGCAGCTTATTGGAGGGGGCAAGTCCTGAAGCTTTCTTT.

This chain connects TRBV28 to TRBJ2-5; TRBD2 matches 8 bases. V shed 7 bases, J shed 4 bases, and the junction held 11 bases outside the gene matches. CDR3 length: 15 residues. Germline CDR1 and CDR2: MDHEN and SYDVKM. CDR3 region: CASNPGGGLGETQYF. CDR3 coding DNA: TGTGCCAGCAACCCGGGGGGGGGTCTGGGAGAGACCCAGTACTTC.

The gene calls are TRBV9 and TRBJ1-1; possible D gene TRBD1, 5 bases. The CDR3 has 16 residues. Germline V CDR1 and CDR2: SGDLS, YYNGEE. Trimming removed 0 bases at V and 2 bases at J, with 14 bases between. The CDR3 coding sequence is TGTGCCAGCAGCGTAGGCGGTAGGGGCCCCAACACTGAAGCTTTCTTT. As protein: CASSVGGRGPNTEAFF.

V usage is TRBV7-3 and J usage is TRBJ2-1; 11 nucleotides align to TRBD2. Germline CDR1 and CDR2: SGHTA and FQGTGA. V was pared by 5 bases and J by 7 bases, with 10 bases of the junction left unmatched. The CDR3 loop spans 16 amino acids. CDR3 in amino acids: CASSPSLAGGRNEQFF. In nucleotides, the CDR3 is TGTGCCAGCAGCCCGTCCCTAGCGGGAGGCCGAAATGAGCAGTTCTTC. The full variable domain, rest sourced from reference TRBV7-3 and TRBJ2-1, is GAGVSQTPSNKVTEKGKYVELRCDPISGHTALYWYRQSLGQGPEFLIYFQGTGAADDSGLPNDRFFAVRPEGSVSTLKIQRTERGDSAVYLCASSPSLAGGRNEQFFGPGTRLTVL.

This clone has more than one count but fewer than ten. The chain links TRBV5-6 to TRBJ2-2, with 7 bases aligning to TRBD1. The CDR3 contains 16 residues. The J segment lost 2 bases and the V segment lost 0 bases, leaving 4 bases of the junction unmatched. Per the germline V gene, CDR1 is SGHDT and CDR2 is YYEEEE. CDR3 DNA: TGTGCCAGCAGCTTGGTGGGACAGATCAACACCGGGGAGCTGTTTTTT. It yields the protein CASSLVGQINTGELFF.

This rearrangement joins TRBV27 to TRBJ2-1; 15 bases are a match to TRBD2. Looked up from germline, CDR1 is MNHEY and CDR2 is SMNVEV (reference sequence). Trimming cost V 4 bases and J 9 bases; bases outside gene matches: 4. The CDR3 totals 15 residues. In DNA form, the CDR3 reads TGTGCCAGCAGTTACCGGACTAGCGGGAGGGGTGAGCAGTTCTTC. Translating it yields CASSYRTSGRGEQFF.

CDR3: CASSSGLGTGELFF. In DNA, the CDR3 is TGTGCCAGCAGCTCTGGACTAGGCACCGGGGAGCTGTTTTTT. J is TRBJ2-2 and V is TRBV11-2, with 7 bases lining up with TRBD2. CDR3 length: 14 residues. Per the germline V gene, CDR1 is SGHAT and CDR2 is FQNNGV. J was trimmed by 4 bases and V by 4 bases; bases with no gene match: 3.

V gene TRBV6-1 combines with J gene TRBJ2-6; the D is unclear. Trimming took off 3 bases at V and 1 base at J, with 7 bases between the two ends. Germline CDR1 reads MNHNS; CDR2 reads SASEGT. This CDR3 is built from 15 residues. CDR3 DNA sequence: TGTGCCAGCAGTGATCAGAGGTCTGGGGCCAACGTCCTGACTTTC. Translation: CASSDQRSGANVLTF.

V usage is TRBV7-9 and J usage is TRBJ1-2; no reliable D call. The CDR3 sequence is 15 residues long. Germline V gene lookup returns CDR1 SEHNR and CDR2 FQNEAQ (reference sequence). Trimming cost V 4 bases and J 4 bases, with 16 bases left between them. The CDR3 DNA reads as TGTGCCAGCAGCTCTCCCCTTGGAGTCGCCTATGGCTACACCTTC. Encoded protein: CASSSPLGVAYGYTF.

In this sample, this clone turned up once. V is TRBV6-6 and J is TRBJ2-7; 14 bases align to TRBD2. Germline V gives CDR1 MNHNY, CDR2 SVGAGI (reference sequence). V lost 6 bases, J lost 2 bases, and 12 bases stayed unmatched. The CDR3 has 18 residues. The CDR3 region has the DNA TGTGCCAGCAGCCGACTAGCGGGAGGGGTTGTTGCAGCCTACGAGCAGTACTTC. Encoded protein: CASSRLAGGVVAAYEQYF.

The chain couples TRBV11-1 to TRBJ2-3, with D unresolved. V was clipped by 3 bases and J by 4 bases, with 8 bases between them. Germline V gene sequence: CDR1 SGHAT, CDR2 FQDESV (reference sequence). The CDR3 consists of 13 residues. The CDR3, as DNA: TGTGCCAGCAGCTTTCCGGTTTCAGATACGCAGTATTTT. As protein: CASSFPVSDTQYF.

The chain recombines TRBV11-3 with TRBJ2-3; TRBD1 aligns across 9 bases. Germline CDR1 and CDR2: SGHNT and YENEEA. V lost 5 bases to trimming and J lost 4 bases; unmatched junction nucleotides: 10. CDR3 length equals 16 residues. The CDR3 sequence: CASSTTRDREADTQYF. Here the CDR3 DNA reads TGTGCCAGCAGCACGACCCGGGACAGGGAGGCAGATACGCAGTATTTT. Using reference TRBV11-3 and TRBJ2-3 for the parts outside the CDR3, the full variable domain is EAGVVQSPRYKIIEKKQPVAFWCNPISGHNTLYWYLQNLGQGPELLIRYENEEAVDDSQLPKDRFSAERLKGVDSTLKIQPAELGDSAVYLCASSTTRDREADTQYFGPGTRLTVL.

The CDR3 loop reads CSASKSEGVNEQFF. CDR3 DNA: TGCAGTGCTAGTAAGAGTGAAGGGGTGAATGAGCAGTTCTTC. The chain links TRBV20-1 to TRBJ2-1, with D perhaps matching TRBD1 (5 bases). The CDR3 consists of 14 residues. CDR1 and CDR2 from the germline V gene are DFQATT and SNEGSKA (reference sequence). The V gene lost 3 bases and the J gene lost 7 bases, with 16 bases spanning the gap.

V gene TRBV24-1 combines with J gene TRBJ2-7; 8 bases align to TRBD1. Germline V gene sequence: CDR1 KGHDR, CDR2 SFDVKD. The CDR3 runs to 16 residues. With V trimmed by 4 bases and J by 5 bases, 12 bases remained unmatched. CDR3 bases: TGTGCCACCAGTGACCCGACGGACAGGGCCGGCGACGAGCAGTACTTC. This codes for CATSDPTDRAGDEQYF.